A selection of T cell receptor beta chains follows, all from one sample in a study of cytomegalovirus exposure and HLA in healthy donors. TCRdb keeps only in-frame clones here, not all; method: immunoSEQ multiplex PCR. The profile covers 97,000 or so clones, with approximately 87% appearing a single time and approximately 2.4% taken by the ten largest. Sequenced: PBMCs. The receptors here all came from a man in his forties or fifties in good health and CMV-seronegative. Both conserved end residues are part of each CDR3. The D gene is left open where the match is weak. The size of a clone is reported for some rows only, either as once, few or many, or as a class for expanded clones.

>13|TRBV4-2|.|TRBJ1-1|.
TGTGCCAGCAGCCATTATTCGAGGACTGAAGCTTTCTTT
CASSHYSRTEAFF
>12|TRBV6-5|.|TRBJ2-1|once
TGTGCCAGCAGCTCTACGTACAATGAGCAGTTCTTC
CASSSTYNEQFF
>13|TRBV19|TRBD1|TRBJ1-2|few
TGTGCCAGTAGTAGAGGACAGGCTGATGGCTACACCTTC
CASSRGQADGYTF
>15|TRBV7-6|.|TRBJ2-3|.
TGTGCCAGCAGCTTACGTGGTGGAGACACAGATACGCAGTATTTT
CASSLRGGDTDTQYF
>14|TRBV11-2|.|TRBJ2-5|.
TGTGCCAGCAGCTTAGAGCGGGTGGGGGAGACCCAGTACTTC
CASSLERVGETQYF
>14|TRBV21-1|.|TRBJ2-5|once
TGTGCCAGCAGCAGAATACAGGGTCGTGAGACCCAGTACTTC
CASSRIQGRETQYF
>15|TRBV11-3|TRBD1|TRBJ2-3|.
TGTGCCAGCAGCACAAGGGACAGGGGGACAGATACGCAGTATTTT
CASSTRDRGTDTQYF
>15|TRBV2|.|TRBJ2-5|.
TGTGCCAGCACGGTCGGGGGAACGTACCAAGAGACCCAGTACTTC
CASTVGGTYQETQYF
>15|TRBV6-5|TRBD1|TRBJ1-2|.
TGTGCCAGCAGTTACTACAGGGGCGCTAACTATGGCTACACCTTC
CASSYYRGANYGYTF
>16|TRBV27|TRBD1|TRBJ1-5|.
TGTGCCAGCAGTTGGGGGGGACAGGATAGCAATCAGCCCCAGCATTTT
CASSWGGQDSNQPQHF
>15|TRBV27|.|TRBJ2-3|.
TGTGCCAGCAGTGTATCAGGGTGGGGGGCAGATACGCAGTATTTT
CASSVSGWGADTQYF
>11|TRBV6-1|TRBD2|TRBJ2-1|few
TGTGCCGCTCCCCGGGGGGTTGAGCAGTTCTTC
CAAPRGVEQFF
>13|TRBV4-3|.|TRBJ2-7|.
TGCGCCAGCAGCCAGGGCCCTTCCTACGAGCAGTACTTC
CASSQGPSYEQYF
>14|TRBV28|.|TRBJ1-1|.
TGTGCCAGCAGTTTTCAAGGGGAGGACACTGAAGCTTTCTTT
CASSFQGEDTEAFF
>15|TRBV7-3|.|TRBJ2-2|once
TGTGCCAGCAGCCAATTCGGACTACCCACCGGGGAGCTGTTTTTT
CASSQFGLPTGELFF
>15|TRBV4-3|.|TRBJ2-7|.
TGCGCCAGCAGCCAAGGTCCGGGACTCAATTACGAGCAGTACTTC
CASSQGPGLNYEQYF
>16|TRBV16|.|TRBJ1-2|once
TGTGCCAGCAGCCAATTCACCCAGGGCGATAACTATGGCTACACCTTC
CASSQFTQGDNYGYTF
>13|TRBV7-6|.|TRBJ1-1|.
TGTGCCAGCAGCTGGCCAGGAAGGACTGAAGCTTTCTTT
CASSWPGRTEAFF
>16|TRBV7-2|TRBD1|TRBJ1-2|.
TGTGCCAGCAGCCCAAGCGGACAGGGGACTGACTATGGCTACACCTTC
CASSPSGQGTDYGYTF
>13|TRBV6-1|.|TRBJ2-7|.
TGTGCCAGCAGAGCGGCCGGAACCTACGAGCAGTACTTC
CASRAAGTYEQYF
>13|TRBV7-6|TRBD1|TRBJ1-2|.
TGTGCCAGCAGCTCTACAGGGGTCCGGGGCTACACCTTC
CASSSTGVRGYTF
>15|TRBV11-3|TRBD2|TRBJ2-5|.
TGTGCCAGCAGCCAGGGACTAGCGGGGAAAGAGACCCAGTACTTC
CASSQGLAGKETQYF